The text below deals with one T cell receptor beta chain. The sample originates from a study of technical replicates of blood from a handful of donors. Only in-frame clones appear in the TCRdb table, and some are missing; sequencing was by immunoSEQ multiplex PCR. The data show about 70,000 clones, with around 88% seen just once and more than 5% held by the top ten. In germline, CDR1 is MGHRA, CDR2 YSYEKL. The CDR3 loop spans 13 amino acids. V was cut by 6 bases and J by 1 base, with 6 bases left in between. Sequencing used PBMCs. The TCR was taken from a human donor in good health. Some clones in this sample may be carry-over from other donors' samples. The rearrangement links TRBV4-1 to TRBJ2-2, with D possibly matching TRBD1 (5 bases). CDR3 DNA: TGCGCCAGCAGGGGGCAGAACACCGGGGAGCTGTTTTTT. Its translation: CASRGQNTGELFF.